This T cell receptor beta chain emerged from a study of T cell responses to AZD1222 COVID-19 vaccine. The study's findings and limits: Nearly half of spike-specific TCRs reportedly target variant regions that are unmutated in the B.1.351 and B.1.1.7 variants. At study baseline, merely more than 5 AZD1222 recipients were seropositive.

Germline V gene sequence: CDR1 SGHNT, CDR2 YYREEE (reference sequence). The J segment lost 7 bases and the V segment lost 3 bases, leaving 7 bases of the junction unmatched. The length of the CDR3 is 15 residues. With respect to this clone: The antigen is not known.

Using immunoSEQ multiplex PCR, the repertoire was profiled, and TCRdb retains in-frame clones only, with some absent. The sample holds about 94,000 clones; nearly 90% are singletons and the top ten take roughly 15%. The J gene is TRBJ1-3, the V gene TRBV5-4; 10 nucleotides agree with TRBD1. The sequence came from an adult in good health. Source: peripheral blood, taken on day 0 of AZD1222 vaccination. CDR3 protein: CASSSYRGQGNTIYF. The CDR3 DNA reads as TGTGCCAGCAGCTCTTACAGGGGACAGGGGAACACCATATATTTT. Complete variable domain (other parts from reference TRBV5-4 and TRBJ1-3): ETGVTQSPTHLIKTRGQQVTLRCSSQSGHNTVSWYQQALGQGPQFIFQYYREEENGRGNFPPRFSGLQFPNYSSELNVNALELDDSALYLCASSSYRGQGNTIYFGEGSWLTVV.